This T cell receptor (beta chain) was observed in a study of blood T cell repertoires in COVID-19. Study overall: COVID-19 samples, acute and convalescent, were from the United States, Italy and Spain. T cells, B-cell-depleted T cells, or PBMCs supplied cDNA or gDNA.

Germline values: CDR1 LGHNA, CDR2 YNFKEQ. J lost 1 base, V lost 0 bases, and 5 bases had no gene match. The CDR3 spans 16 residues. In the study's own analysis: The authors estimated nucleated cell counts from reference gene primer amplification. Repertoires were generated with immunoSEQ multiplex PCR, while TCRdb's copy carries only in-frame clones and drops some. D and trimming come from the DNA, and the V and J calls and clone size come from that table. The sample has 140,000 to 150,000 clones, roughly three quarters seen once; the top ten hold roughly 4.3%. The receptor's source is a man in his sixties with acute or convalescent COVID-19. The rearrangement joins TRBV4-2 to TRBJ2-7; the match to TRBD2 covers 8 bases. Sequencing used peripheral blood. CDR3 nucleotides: TGTGCCAGCAGCCAAGAAGTCGGCGGGAGGTCCTACGAGCAGTACTTC. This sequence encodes CASSQEVGGRSYEQYF.